This paragraph covers one TCR beta chain sequence. Many counts were recorded for this clonotype. The target of this receptor is not known. No clone much larger than this one lies a single base away; base qualities are absent. V was cut back by 3 bases and J by 4 bases, leaving a gap of 13 bases between them. The CDR3 starts with the cysteine, ends with the phenylalanine, and has 15 residues. Only CDR3 DNA is held: 45 bases, read in frame from base 1. The source of the sample is a study of T-cell reconstitution after alpha-beta-depleted transplantation in children (dated by TCRdb to 2016 to 2017). About the investigation overall: T-cell immune reconstitution after TCRalphabeta/CD19-depleted allogeneic hematopoietic cell transplantation in children was quantitatively tracked in the study by means of TCR repertoire profiling.

Libraries were built with PCR. The data were produced on an Illumina HiSeq 2500. TCR libraries were prepared with molecular barcoding, using unique molecular identifiers to normalize TCRbeta repertoire quantification. Clones were called with MiXCR by TCRdb after fastp trimmed the public reads at Q25, and only in-frame beta chains were retained. Records with the same CDR3 protein are collapsed into one entry carrying the most frequent genes and DNA. For this sample there are tens of thousands of distinct CDR3 sequences; roughly 16% appear just once. The top ten hold less than 20% of the sample. What the work shows at the level of the full study, not this receptor alone: Apparently early alphabetaT-cell count recovery about two months after transplant reportedly relied on only several hundred rapidly expanded clones derived from non-depleted graft cells. The frequencies of hyperexpanded clones fell over the following months, and after one year, T-cell counts and TCRbeta diversity were mostly attributed to newly produced T cells. In some patients, high TCRbeta diversity at day 60 was attributed to recipient T cells and intrathymic progenitors that had survived conditioning.

Per the publication, the treatment or condition label means: allogeneic hematopoietic cell transplantation with graft depleted of TCRalphabeta T cells and CD19 B cells. Transplant recipients were children who received TCRalphabeta/CD19-depleted allogeneic hematopoietic cell grafts. The receptor was derived from a male patient under 10 years old who had a stem cell transplant for acute lymphoblastic leukemia, so the T cells may come from the graft donor. Recombination linked TRBV12-3 or TRBV12-4 to TRBJ1-3; the D gene is perhaps TRBD1, on 6 matching bases. The material sequenced was PBMCs, mostly from graft donor cells, taken 180 days after TCRalphabeta/CD19-depleted stem cell transplant. The CDR3 loop reads CASSFPGDTGNTIYF. The sequenced DNA is TGTGCCAGCAGTTTCCCAGGGGATACAGGAAACACCATATATTTT.